Listed below are T cell receptor beta chains from one sample, sequenced in a study of cytomegalovirus exposure and HLA in healthy donors. Sequencing was performed with immunoSEQ multiplex PCR; in TCRdb, only in-frame clones are kept and a portion is missing. This sample has around 230,000 clones, with more than 75% found just once. The sequencing input was PBMCs. These TCRs come from a woman in her 30s in good health and CMV-seropositive. Both conserved end residues are part of each CDR3. The D gene is left open where the match is weak.

>NA|TRBV5-1|TRBJ1-1
CASVAGHLTMNTEAFF
>NA|TRBV19|TRBJ1-3
CASSIVLSGNTIYF
>NA|TRBV28|TRBJ2-1
CASSFRYNEQFF
>NA|TRBV27|TRBJ2-3
CASSFGGGGADTQYF
>NA|TRBV5-4|TRBJ1-4
CASSSEDRPPNEKLFF
>NA|TRBV7-9|TRBJ2-7
CASSPGAREQYF
>NA|TRBV28|TRBJ1-5
CASSFGQGFRQPQHF
>NA|TRBV6-5|TRBJ2-3
CASSPPSDTQYF
>TRBD1|TRBV5-1|TRBJ2-3
CASSPGQGGTDTQYF
>NA|TRBV11-3|TRBJ1-1
CASSFKTGNTEAFF
>NA|TRBV2|TRBJ2-7
CASSEPLESYEQYF
>TRBD2|TRBV11-2|TRBJ2-5
CASSRQAGRETQYF
>TRBD2|TRBV7-2|TRBJ2-7
CASSRSGGPYEQYF
>NA|TRBV7-8|TRBJ2-7
CASIGGVSYEQYF
>TRBD2|TRBV4-2|TRBJ2-1
CASSLVGLAGGASYNEQFF
>NA|TRBV2|TRBJ1-5
CASSESWHNQPQHF
>TRBD1|TRBV6-5|TRBJ1-4
CASSPQGLNEKLFF
>NA|TRBV7-6|TRBJ1-5
CASSLSSGGGQPQHF
>TRBD1|TRBV27|TRBJ2-7
CASSTAGTAYEQYF
>TRBD2|TRBV29-1|TRBJ2-5
CSVGEGLETQYF
>NA|TRBV30|TRBJ1-2
CAYRPGPIKANYGYTF
>TRBD1|TRBV28|TRBJ1-2
CASRSGQSSYGYTF
>NA|TRBV18|TRBJ2-5
CASSPLAGWETQYF
>NA|TRBV10-3|TRBJ2-7
CAISPQGAEQYF
>NA|TRBV6-5|TRBJ1-4
CASAWWRRNEKLFF
>NA|TRBV30|TRBJ1-1
CAWSVLLGGTEAFF
>TRBD2|TRBV25-1|TRBJ2-7
CASSDTSVEQYF
>NA|TRBV27|TRBJ2-1
CASSPLHRAFFNEQFF
>TRBD1|TRBV10-3|TRBJ2-2
CATQQGALPGELFF
>NA|TRBV6-6|TRBJ1-1
CASMEINTEAFF
>NA|TRBV30|TRBJ1-4
CAWSPGSDEKLFF
>TRBD2|TRBV14|TRBJ2-7
CASRLGLANEQYF
>NA|TRBV4-2|TRBJ1-5
CASSQEWTGINQPQHF
>NA|TRBV5-4|TRBJ1-1
CASTPGSSNFAAEAFF
>TRBD1|TRBV10-3|TRBJ1-5
CAISESGGTGGQPQHF
>NA|TRBV9|TRBJ2-2
CASSVERGEVGYTGELFF
>NA|TRBV5-1|TRBJ1-3
CASSLWGENSGNTIYF
>NA|TRBV27|TRBJ2-7
CASSLEGSEQYF
>TRBD2|TRBV4-1|TRBJ2-3
CASSQAGTSGRTDTQYF
>NA|TRBV27|TRBJ2-7
CASSLLDGSVGEQYF
>TRBD2|TRBV19|TRBJ2-3
CASSPGLAGATDTQYF
>NA|TRBV30|TRBJ2-7
CAWRQGLSYEQYF
>NA|TRBV5-1|TRBJ2-1
CASSLGSYNEQFF
>NA|TRBV5-1|TRBJ1-3
CASSLDVTGGGNTIYF
>TRBD2|TRBV9|TRBJ2-7
CASSPGLAGDSYEQYF
>NA|TRBV7-9|TRBJ2-3
CASSLSGVTDTQYF
>TRBD2|TRBV2|TRBJ2-6
CASRGGSSSGANVLTF
>NA|TRBV2|TRBJ2-7
CASSEAWTSSYEQYF
>TRBD2|TRBV28|TRBJ2-1
CASNGGSTHTYEQFF
>NA|TRBV19|TRBJ2-2
CASSIPGVNTGELFF
>TRBD1|TRBV10-2|TRBJ1-3
CASSPRTGLTNTIYF
>NA|TRBV27|TRBJ2-5
CASSLYSWETQYF
>TRBD1|TRBV6-5|TRBJ1-2
CASRPTGQGGYTF
>NA|TRBV27|TRBJ2-7
CASSLEVPQDLPEQYF
>NA|TRBV19|TRBJ2-2
CASSIDGGTGELFF
>NA|TRBV4-1|TRBJ2-1
CASSQVSGWQFF
>NA|TRBV4-2|TRBJ1-1
CASSRHRVGTEAFF
>TRBD2|TRBV15|TRBJ2-5
CATRSLAAPQETQYF
>NA|TRBV19|TRBJ1-1
CASSFSRANTEAFF
>TRBD1|TRBV6-5|TRBJ1-3
CASSPGTGDGNTIYF